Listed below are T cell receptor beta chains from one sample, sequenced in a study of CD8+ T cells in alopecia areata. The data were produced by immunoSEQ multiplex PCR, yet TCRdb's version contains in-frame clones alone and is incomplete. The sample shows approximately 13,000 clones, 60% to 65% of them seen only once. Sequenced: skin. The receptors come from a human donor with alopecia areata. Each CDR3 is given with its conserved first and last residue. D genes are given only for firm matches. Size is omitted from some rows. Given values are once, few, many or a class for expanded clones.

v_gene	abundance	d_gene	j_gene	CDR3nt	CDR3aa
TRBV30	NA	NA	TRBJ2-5	TGTGCCTGGACGGATACCCATAATATGGAGACCCAGTACTTC	CAWTDTHNMETQYF
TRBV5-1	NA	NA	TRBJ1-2	TGCGCCAGCAGCGGGGGTTTCCACTATGGCTACACCTTC	CASSGGFHYGYTF
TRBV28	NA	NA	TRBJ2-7	TGTGCCAGCAGGCCCAACTGGGGCTCCTACGAGCAGTACTTC	CASRPNWGSYEQYF
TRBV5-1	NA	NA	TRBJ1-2	TGCGCCAGCAGCTTGGATAACACTAACTATGGCTACACCTTC	CASSLDNTNYGYTF
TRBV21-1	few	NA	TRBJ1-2	TGTGCCAGCAGCAAAGGCGGGACCTATGGCTACACCTTC	CASSKGGTYGYTF
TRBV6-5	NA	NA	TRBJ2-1	TGTGCCAGCAGATATCTTGGGGTCAGCAATGAGCAGTTCTTC	CASRYLGVSNEQFF
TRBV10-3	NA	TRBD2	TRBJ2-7	TGTGCCATCAGGGGACTAGCAGAGTACGAGCAGTACTTC	CAIRGLAEYEQYF
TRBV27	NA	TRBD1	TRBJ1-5	TGTGCCAGCAGTTTATCGGTGGACAGGACCTCCGACGGAGGTCAGCCCCAGCATTTT	CASSLSVDRTSDGGQPQHF
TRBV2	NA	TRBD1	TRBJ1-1	TGTGCCAGCACCTCCACGGGACAGGGTCTCTTT	CASTSTGQGLF
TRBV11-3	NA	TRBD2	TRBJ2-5	TGTGCCAGCAGCGGCCCGGGGGGAGAGACCCAGTACTTC	CASSGPGGETQYF
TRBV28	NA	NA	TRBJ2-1	TGTGCCAGCAGTTGGCGCGGTTGGAATGAGCAGTTCTTC	CASSWRGWNEQFF
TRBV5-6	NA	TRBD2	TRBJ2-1	TGTGCCAGCAGCGGGGTAGCGGGACGGGAGCAGTTCTTC	CASSGVAGREQFF
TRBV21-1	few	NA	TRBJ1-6	TGTGCCAGCAGCAACCCGACAGGGGCACCCCTCCACTTT	CASSNPTGAPLHF
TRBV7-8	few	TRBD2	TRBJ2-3	TGTGCCAGCAGCTTAGGAGGGGTATTGGCGGGGGTTAGAGATACGCAGTATTTT	CASSLGGVLAGVRDTQYF
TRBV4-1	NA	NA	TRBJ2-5	TGCGCCAGCAGCCAAGAGGCCAACCCACAAGAGACCCAGTACTTC	CASSQEANPQETQYF
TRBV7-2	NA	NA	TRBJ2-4	TGTGCCAGCAGGACGACGATGCAAGCCAAAAACATTCAGTACTTC	CASRTTMQAKNIQYF
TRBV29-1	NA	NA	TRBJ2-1	TGCAGCGTTGACATGACCCTTGGGAATGAGCAGTTCTTC	CSVDMTLGNEQFF
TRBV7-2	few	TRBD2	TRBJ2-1	TGTGCCAGCAATTACCAGGCAGGCGGGGGTGAGCAGTTCTTC	CASNYQAGGGEQFF
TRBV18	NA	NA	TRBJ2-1	TGTGCCAGCTCACCCGTCTCTAGCCCTCTGGGCAATGAGCAGTTCTTC	CASSPVSSPLGNEQFF
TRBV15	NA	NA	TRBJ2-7	TGTGCCACCAGCAGAGGTGACTCTTCCTACGAGCAGTACTTC	CATSRGDSSYEQYF
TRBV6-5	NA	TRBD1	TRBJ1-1	TGTGCCAGCAGCACAGGGGCTGAAGCTTTCTTT	CASSTGAEAFF
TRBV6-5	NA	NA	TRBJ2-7	TGTGCCAGCAGTTACTCTAGGTACGAGCAGTACTTC	CASSYSRYEQYF
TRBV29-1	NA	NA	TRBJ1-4	TGCAGCGTTTTAGGAGCAGTTAATGAAAAACTGTTTTTT	CSVLGAVNEKLFF
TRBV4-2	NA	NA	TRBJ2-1	TGTGCCAGCAGCCAAACGGCGGGGGCCAACAATGAGCAGTTCTTC	CASSQTAGANNEQFF
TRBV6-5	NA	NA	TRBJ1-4	TGTGCCAGCAGCGGACGGGTGGCTAATGAAAAACTGTTTTTT	CASSGRVANEKLFF
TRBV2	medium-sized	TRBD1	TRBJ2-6	TGTGCCAGCACCCGGACAGGGTCGCGTTCTGGGGCCAACGTCCTGACTTTC	CASTRTGSRSGANVLTF
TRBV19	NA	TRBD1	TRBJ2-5	TGTGCCAGTAGGGGCCGAAGACAGGGGGCCGAGACCCAGTACTTC	CASRGRRQGAETQYF
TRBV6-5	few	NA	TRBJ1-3	TGTGCCAGCCGAAGGCAGTCTGGAAACACCATATATTTT	CASRRQSGNTIYF
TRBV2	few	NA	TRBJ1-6	TGTGCCACCCGTCGGGATCCGTCCTTCAATTCACCCCTCCACTTT	CATRRDPSFNSPLHF
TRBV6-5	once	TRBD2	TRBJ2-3	TGTGCCAGCAGTTTAGCGGGCGAGGCGCAGTATTTT	CASSLAGEAQYF
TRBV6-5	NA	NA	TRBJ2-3	TGTGCCAGCAGTACAACCCGAGGGGGTTCAGATACGCAGTATTTT	CASSTTRGGSDTQYF
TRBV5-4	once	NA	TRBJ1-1	TGTGCCAGCAGCGGGATTAACGGGGGGGGCACTGAAGCTTTCTTT	CASSGINGGGTEAFF
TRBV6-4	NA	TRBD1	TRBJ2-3	TGTGCCAGCAGACGGACAGGGGAAAGGTCTTCAGATACGCAGTATTTT	CASRRTGERSSDTQYF
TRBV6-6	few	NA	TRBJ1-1	TGTGCCAGCAGTCCGGAAAGGTCCGCTTTCTTT	CASSPERSAFF
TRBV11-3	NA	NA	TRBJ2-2	TGTGCCAGCAGCTCCATGCGACAGAACACCGGGGAGCTGTTTTTT	CASSSMRQNTGELFF
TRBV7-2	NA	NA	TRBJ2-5	TGTGCCAGCAGCTTGAACAGGCAAGAGACCCAGTACTTC	CASSLNRQETQYF
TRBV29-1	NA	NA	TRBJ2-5	TGCAGCGTTGCTATTGTGGGCGGACAAGAGACCCAGTACTTC	CSVAIVGGQETQYF
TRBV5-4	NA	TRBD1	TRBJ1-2	TGTGCCAGCAGCTTGCTGGGACAGCCCCTTCAATCAGGGGGCTACACCTTC	CASSLLGQPLQSGGYTF
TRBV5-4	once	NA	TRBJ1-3	TGTGCCAGCAGCTACACAGGGACTGGAAACACCATATATTTT	CASSYTGTGNTIYF
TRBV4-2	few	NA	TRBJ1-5	TGTGCCAGCAGCCAGGGGCTGGGCAATCAGCCCCAGCATTTT	CASSQGLGNQPQHF
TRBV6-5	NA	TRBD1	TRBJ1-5	TGTGCCAGCCGAAGGACAGGGCGCAATCAGCCCCAGCATTTT	CASRRTGRNQPQHF
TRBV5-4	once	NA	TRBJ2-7	TGTGCCAGCAGCTCCGAGCGGTACTACGAGCAGTACTTC	CASSSERYYEQYF
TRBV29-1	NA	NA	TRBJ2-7	TGCAGCTTCCGGTCAGGGTCTACCTACGAGCAGTACTTC	CSFRSGSTYEQYF
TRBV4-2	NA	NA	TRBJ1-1	TGTGCCAGCAGCCAAGAGACTTACGGGAACACTGAAGCTTTCTTT	CASSQETYGNTEAFF
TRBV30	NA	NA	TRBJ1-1	TGTGCCTGGAGTTACGACCAGAACACTGAAGCTTTCTTT	CAWSYDQNTEAFF
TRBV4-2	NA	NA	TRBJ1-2	TGTGCCAGCAGCGCCACCAGAGCTAACTATGGCTACACCTTC	CASSATRANYGYTF
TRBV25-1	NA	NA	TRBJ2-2	TGTGCCAGCGGTCAGGAGTACACCGGGGAGCTGTTTTTT	CASGQEYTGELFF
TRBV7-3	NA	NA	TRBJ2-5	TGTGCCAGCAGCTCCGGGACCCCGGGGGAGACCCAGTACTTC	CASSSGTPGETQYF
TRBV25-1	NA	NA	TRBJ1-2	TGTGCCAGCAGTGAAACGGGGTACTATGGCTACACCTTC	CASSETGYYGYTF
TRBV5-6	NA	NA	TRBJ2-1	TGTGCCAGCAGCTTAATTGGGACACTTTACAATGAGCAGTTCTTC	CASSLIGTLYNEQFF